This T cell receptor (beta chain) originates from a study of blood T cells in healthy people across ages. CDR3 length equals 13 residues. The germline V and J ends were trimmed by 7 bases and 3 bases, with 10 bases remaining between them. Per germline, CDR1 SEHNR and CDR2 FQNEAQ (reference sequence). Concerning this clonotype itself: Its antigen is unidentified.

Alongside a J-beta primer mix, a sample-barcoded 5' primer served in a second PCR lasting roughly 6 to 12 cycles. The template-switch adaptor, which had 12 random nucleotides, put a tag on each cDNA molecule. MiXCR, run by TCRdb on the 5' RACE reads, gives a single entry per CDR3 protein. The repertoire has some 1.5 million distinct CDR3 sequences, roughly 28% of them found once; the top ten carry roughly 8.2%. Findings and caveats of the study: Per million T cells, TCR beta diversity dropped about linearly as age rose.

The sample was blood. V and J are TRBV7-9 and TRBJ2-1; D is undetermined. The source of this sequence is a young woman in good health. The CDR3 DNA reads as TGTGCCAGCATCGAGCGAGACTACAATGAGCAGTTCTTC. Amino acid sequence: CASIERDYNEQFF.